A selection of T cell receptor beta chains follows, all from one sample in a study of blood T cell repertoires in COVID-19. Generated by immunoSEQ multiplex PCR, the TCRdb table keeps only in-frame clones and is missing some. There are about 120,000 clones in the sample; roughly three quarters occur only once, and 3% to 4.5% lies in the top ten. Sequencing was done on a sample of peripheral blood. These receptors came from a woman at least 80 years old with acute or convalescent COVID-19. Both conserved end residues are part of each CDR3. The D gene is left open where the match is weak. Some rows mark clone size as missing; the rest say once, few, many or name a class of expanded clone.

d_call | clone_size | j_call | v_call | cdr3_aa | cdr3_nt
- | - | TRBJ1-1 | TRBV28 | CASTLGERQAFF | TGTGCCAGCACCCTCGGGGAGCGACAAGCTTTCTTT
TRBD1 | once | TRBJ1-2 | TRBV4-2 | CASSQAGTGELANYGYTF | TGTGCCAGCAGCCAAGCCGGGACAGGGGAATTAGCTAACTATGGCTACACCTTC
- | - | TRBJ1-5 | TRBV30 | CAWSTPLTGGNQPQHF | TGTGCCTGGAGTACACCCCTGACAGGTGGCAATCAGCCCCAGCATTTT
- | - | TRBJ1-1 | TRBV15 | CATSRWTGGTNTEAFF | TGTGCCACCAGCAGATGGACTGGCGGTACGAACACTGAAGCTTTCTTT
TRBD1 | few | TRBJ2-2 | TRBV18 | CASSPGTGDGELFF | TGTGCCAGCTCACCCGGGACAGGGGACGGGGAGCTGTTTTTT
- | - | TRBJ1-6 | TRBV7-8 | CASSFTGFNSPLHF | TGTGCCAGCAGCTTTACAGGGTTTAATTCACCCCTCCACTTT
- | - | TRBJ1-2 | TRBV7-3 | CASSLKTTGALGGGYTF | TGTGCCAGCAGCTTAAAGACAACTGGGGCCTTAGGCGGTGGCTACACCTTC
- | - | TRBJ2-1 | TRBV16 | CASSQSVLPHNEQFF | TGTGCCAGCAGCCAATCCGTACTTCCCCACAATGAGCAGTTCTTC
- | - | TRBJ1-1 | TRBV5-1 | CASSSLGGANTEAFF | TGCGCCAGCAGCTCTTTGGGTGGGGCCAACACTGAAGCTTTCTTT
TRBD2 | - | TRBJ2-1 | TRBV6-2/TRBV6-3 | CASSYSAGGGNEQFF | TGTGCCAGCAGTTACTCTGCGGGAGGGGGAAATGAGCAGTTCTTC
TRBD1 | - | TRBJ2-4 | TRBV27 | CASSPDRANIQYF | TGTGCCAGCAGTCCGGACAGGGCAAACATTCAGTACTTC
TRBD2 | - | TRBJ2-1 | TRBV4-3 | CASSQGLRGGVDEQFF | TGCGCCAGCAGCCAAGGGCTGCGGGGGGGAGTCGATGAGCAGTTCTTC